This T cell receptor (beta chain) emerged from a study of blood T cell repertoires in COVID-19. The overall study: Material from acute and convalescent COVID-19 was sourced from the United States, Italy and Spain. PBMCs, B-cell-depleted T cells, or T cells were the source of the cDNA or gDNA that made up the material.

Germline CDR1 and CDR2: SGHNT and YENEEA. The CDR3 contains 13 residues. Between the trimmed V and J ends, which lost 5 bases and 6 bases, there was a span of 11 bases. As processed by the authors: Researchers report that nucleated cell counts were estimated from reference gene primer amplification. Assay used: immunoSEQ multiplex PCR; TCRdb lists only in-frame clones, some missing. V, J and clone size derive from that table, while D and trimming were established from the DNA sequence. The sample comprises roughly 88,000 clones, 80% to 95% of which are singletons, and less than 5% rests with the top ten.

Sequences were obtained from peripheral blood. The rearrangement uses TRBV11-3 and TRBJ2-1; D call uncertain. This receptor was identified in a woman between 45 and 65 years old in a cohort sampled during active COVID-19. Here the CDR3 reads CASSEKNSNEQFF. CDR3 coding DNA: TGTGCCAGCAGCGAAAAGAATAGCAATGAGCAGTTCTTC.